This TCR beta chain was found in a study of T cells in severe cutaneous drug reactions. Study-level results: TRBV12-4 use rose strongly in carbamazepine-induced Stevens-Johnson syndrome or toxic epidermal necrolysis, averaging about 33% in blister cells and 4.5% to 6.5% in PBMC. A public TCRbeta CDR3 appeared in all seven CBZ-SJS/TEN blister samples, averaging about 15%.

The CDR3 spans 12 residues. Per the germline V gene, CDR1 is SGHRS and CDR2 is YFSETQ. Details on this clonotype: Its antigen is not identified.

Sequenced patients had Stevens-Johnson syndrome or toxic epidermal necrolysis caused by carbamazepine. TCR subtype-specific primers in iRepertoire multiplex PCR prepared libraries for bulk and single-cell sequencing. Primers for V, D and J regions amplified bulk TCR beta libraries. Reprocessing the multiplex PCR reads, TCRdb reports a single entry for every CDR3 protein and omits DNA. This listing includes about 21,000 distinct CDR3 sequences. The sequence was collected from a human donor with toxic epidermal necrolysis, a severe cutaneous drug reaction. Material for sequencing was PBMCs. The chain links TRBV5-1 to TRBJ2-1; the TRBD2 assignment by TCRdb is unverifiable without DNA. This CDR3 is CASSLSGGEQFF. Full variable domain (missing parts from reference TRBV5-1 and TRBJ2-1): KAGVTQTPRYLIKTRGQQVTLSCSPISGHRSVSWYQQTPGQGLQFLFEYFSETQRNKGNFPGRFSGRQFSNSRSEMNVSTLELGDSALYLCASSLSGGEQFFGPGTRLTVL.